Sequencing of this T cell receptor beta chain was carried out in a study of cytomegalovirus exposure and HLA in healthy donors. Background on the study: Early on, a data release was issued that held roughly 80 million unique TCRs from HLA-typed donors. Study conclusions and caveats: Immune exposure information available was restricted to CMV serostatus.

The ends were cut back, 6 bases at V and 5 bases at J, with 11 bases in the middle. The germline V gene encodes CDR1 MNHNY and CDR2 SVGAGI (reference sequence). The CDR3 runs to 14 residues. The PCR made use of 60 Vbeta and 13 Jbeta primers. The table came from immunoSEQ multiplex PCR; TCRdb's copy has only in-frame clones and leaves some out. The sample shows around 150,000 clones, around 77% of them seen only once. In regard to this clone: The antigen is not known.

Sequences were obtained from PBMCs. The TCR sequence derives from a man aged 25 to 40 in good health. The rearrangement uses TRBV6-6 and TRBJ1-6; no clear D. CDR3 residues: CASRAYGDNSPLHF. The CDR3 nucleotides are TGTGCCAGCAGAGCTTACGGGGATAATTCACCCCTCCACTTT.